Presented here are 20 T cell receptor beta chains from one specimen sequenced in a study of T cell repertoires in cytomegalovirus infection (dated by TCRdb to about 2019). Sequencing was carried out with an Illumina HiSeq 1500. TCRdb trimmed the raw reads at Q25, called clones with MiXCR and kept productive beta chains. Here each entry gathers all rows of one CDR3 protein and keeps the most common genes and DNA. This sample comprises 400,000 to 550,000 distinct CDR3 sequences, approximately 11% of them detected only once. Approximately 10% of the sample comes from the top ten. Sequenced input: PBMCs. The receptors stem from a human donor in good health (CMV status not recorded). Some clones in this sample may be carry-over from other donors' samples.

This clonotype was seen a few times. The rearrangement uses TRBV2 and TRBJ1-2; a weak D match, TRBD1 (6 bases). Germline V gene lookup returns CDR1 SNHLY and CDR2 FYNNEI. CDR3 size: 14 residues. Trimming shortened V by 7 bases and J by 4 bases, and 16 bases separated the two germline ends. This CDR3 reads CASTPRRGTYGYTF. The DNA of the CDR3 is TGTGCCAGCACCCCCCGGAGGGGGACCTATGGCTACACCTTC.

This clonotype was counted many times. CDR3 in amino acids: CASSSPHFTEAFF. CDR3 bases: TGTGCCAGCAGCTCTCCTCACTTCACTGAAGCTTTCTTT. The chain joins TRBV7-2 to TRBJ1-1; D is uncertain. Trimming shortened V by 4 bases and J by 4 bases, and 10 bases separated the two germline ends. Germline CDR1 reads SGHTA; CDR2 reads FQGNSA. CDR3 length equals 13 residues.

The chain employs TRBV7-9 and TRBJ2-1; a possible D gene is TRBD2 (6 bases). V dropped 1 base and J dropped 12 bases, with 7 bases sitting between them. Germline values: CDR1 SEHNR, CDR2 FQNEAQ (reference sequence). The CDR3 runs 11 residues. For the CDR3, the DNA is TGTGCCAGCAGCTTAGGGAGGGGGCAGTTCTTC. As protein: CASSLGRGQFF.

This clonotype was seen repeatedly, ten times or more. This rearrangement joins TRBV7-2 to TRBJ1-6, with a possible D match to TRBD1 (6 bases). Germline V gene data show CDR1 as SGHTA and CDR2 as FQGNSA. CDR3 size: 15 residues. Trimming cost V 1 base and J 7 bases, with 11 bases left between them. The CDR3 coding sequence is TGTGCCAGCAGCTTAGGGACAGTGAGAAATTCACCCCTCCACTTT. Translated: CASSLGTVRNSPLHF.

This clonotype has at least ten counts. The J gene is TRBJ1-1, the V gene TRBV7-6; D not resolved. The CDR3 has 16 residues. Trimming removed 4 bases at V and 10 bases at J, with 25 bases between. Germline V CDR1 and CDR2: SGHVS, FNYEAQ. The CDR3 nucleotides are TGTGCCAGCAGCTCTCCTCCTGGGGAGGGCTCGCTCGGAGCTTTCTTT. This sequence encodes CASSSPPGEGSLGAFF. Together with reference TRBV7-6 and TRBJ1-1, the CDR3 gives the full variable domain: GAGVSQSPRYKVTKRGQDVALRCDPISGHVSLYWYRQALGQGPEFLTYFNYEAQQDKSGLPNDRFSAERPEGSISTLTIQRTEQRDSAMYRCASSSPPGEGSLGAFFGQGTRLTVV.

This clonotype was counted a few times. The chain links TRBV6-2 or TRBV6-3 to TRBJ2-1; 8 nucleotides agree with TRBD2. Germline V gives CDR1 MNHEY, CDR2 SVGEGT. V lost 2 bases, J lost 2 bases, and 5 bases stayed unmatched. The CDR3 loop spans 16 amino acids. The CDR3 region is CASSYAGGTPYNEQFF. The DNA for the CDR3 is TGTGCCAGCAGTTACGCGGGGGGAACCCCCTACAATGAGCAGTTCTTC.

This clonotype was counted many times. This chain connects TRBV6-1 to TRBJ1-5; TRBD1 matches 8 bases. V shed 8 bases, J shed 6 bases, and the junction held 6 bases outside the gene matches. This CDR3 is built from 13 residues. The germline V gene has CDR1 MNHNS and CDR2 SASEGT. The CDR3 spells CASRQGQRQPQHF. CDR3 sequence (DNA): TGTGCCAGCCGACAGGGGCAGCGTCAGCCCCAGCATTTT.

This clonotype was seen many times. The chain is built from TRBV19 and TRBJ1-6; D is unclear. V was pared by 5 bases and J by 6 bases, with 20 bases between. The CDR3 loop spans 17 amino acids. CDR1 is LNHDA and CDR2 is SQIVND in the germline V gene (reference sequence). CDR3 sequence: CASSFSSRGLVNSPLHF. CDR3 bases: TGTGCCAGTAGTTTCTCTTCTCGGGGTCTGGTTAATTCACCCCTCCACTTT. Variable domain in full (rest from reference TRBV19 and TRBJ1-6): DGGITQSPKYLFRKEGQNVTLSCEQNLNHDAMYWYRQDPGQGLRLIYYSQIVNDFQKGDIAEGYSVSREKKESFPLTVTSAQKNPTAFYLCASSFSSRGLVNSPLHFGNGTRLTVT.

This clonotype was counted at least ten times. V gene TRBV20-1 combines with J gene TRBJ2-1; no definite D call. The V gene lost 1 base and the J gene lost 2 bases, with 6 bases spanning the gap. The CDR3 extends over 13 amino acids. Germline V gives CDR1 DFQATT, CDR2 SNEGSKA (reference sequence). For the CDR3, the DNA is TGCAGTGCTAGAGGGGCGCCCTACAATGAGCAGTTCTTC. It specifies CSARGAPYNEQFF.

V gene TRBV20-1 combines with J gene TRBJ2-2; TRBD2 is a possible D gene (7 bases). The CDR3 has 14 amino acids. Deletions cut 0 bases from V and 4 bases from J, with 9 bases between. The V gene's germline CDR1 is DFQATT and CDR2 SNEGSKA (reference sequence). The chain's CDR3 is CSARDRGATGELFF. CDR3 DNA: TGCAGTGCTAGAGATCGGGGGGCCACCGGGGAGCTGTTTTTT.

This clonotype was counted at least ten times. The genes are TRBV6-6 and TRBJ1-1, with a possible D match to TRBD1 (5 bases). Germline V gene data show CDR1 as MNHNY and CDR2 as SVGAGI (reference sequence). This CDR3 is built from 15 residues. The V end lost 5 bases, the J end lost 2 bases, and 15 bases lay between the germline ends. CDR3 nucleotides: TGTGCCAGCAGTATAAGCTCGGGGCGCAACACTGAAGCTTTCTTT. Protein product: CASSISSGRNTEAFF.

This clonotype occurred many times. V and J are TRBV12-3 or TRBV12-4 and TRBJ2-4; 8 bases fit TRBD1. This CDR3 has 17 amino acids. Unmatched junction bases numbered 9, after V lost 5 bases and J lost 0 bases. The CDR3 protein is CASSRQTGDLAKNIQYF. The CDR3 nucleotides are TGTGCCAGCAGTCGCCAGACAGGGGACCTAGCCAAAAACATTCAGTACTTC.

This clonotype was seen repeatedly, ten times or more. CDR3 protein: CASRLGGSSLLSGNTIYF. CDR3 bases: TGTGCCAGCAGACTGGGGGGTTCATCTCTTCTCTCTGGAAACACCATATATTTT. This chain uses TRBV6-5 with TRBJ1-3, with D possibly matching TRBD1 (5 bases). Looked up from germline, CDR1 is MNHEY and CDR2 is SVGAGI. The CDR3 is made up of 18 amino acids. V was trimmed by 6 bases and J by 0 bases, leaving 21 bases between them.

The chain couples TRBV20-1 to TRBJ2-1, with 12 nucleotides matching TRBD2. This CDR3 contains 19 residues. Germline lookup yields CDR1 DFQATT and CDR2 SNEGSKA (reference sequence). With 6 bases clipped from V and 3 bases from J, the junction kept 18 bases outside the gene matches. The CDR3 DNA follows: TGCAGTGCCCTCAGGAGGACGAGGAGGACTAGCGGGGACTACAATGAGCAGTTCTTC. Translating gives CSALRRTRRTSGDYNEQFF.

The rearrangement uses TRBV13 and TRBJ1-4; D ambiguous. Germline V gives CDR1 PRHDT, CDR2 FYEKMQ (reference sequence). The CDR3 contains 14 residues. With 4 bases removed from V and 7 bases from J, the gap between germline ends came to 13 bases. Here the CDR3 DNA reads TGTGCCAGCAGCTCCTCCCTACTACGTGAAAAACTGTTTTTT. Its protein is CASSSSLLREKLFF.

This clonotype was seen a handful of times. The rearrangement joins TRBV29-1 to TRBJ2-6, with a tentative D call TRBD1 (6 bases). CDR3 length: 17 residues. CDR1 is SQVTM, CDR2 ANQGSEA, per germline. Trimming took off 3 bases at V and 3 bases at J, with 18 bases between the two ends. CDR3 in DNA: TGCAGCGTTGACGTCCTGGACAGTAATCTTGGGGCCAACGTCCTGACTTTC. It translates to CSVDVLDSNLGANVLTF.

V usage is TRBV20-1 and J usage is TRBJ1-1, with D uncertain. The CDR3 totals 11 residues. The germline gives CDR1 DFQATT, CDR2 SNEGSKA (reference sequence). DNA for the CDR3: TGCAGAATGATCGCGGGGACTGAAGCTTTCTTT. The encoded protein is CRMIAGTEAFF.

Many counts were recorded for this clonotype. This CDR3 is CASSLEGGSYEQYF. The DNA of the CDR3 is TGTGCCAGCAGCTTAGAGGGCGGCTCCTACGAGCAGTACTTC. The genes are TRBV7-8 and TRBJ2-7; no firm D call. Deletions cut 1 base from V and 0 bases from J, with 7 bases between. This CDR3 comprises 14 residues. CDR1 SGHVS and CDR2 FQNEAQ come from the germline V gene.

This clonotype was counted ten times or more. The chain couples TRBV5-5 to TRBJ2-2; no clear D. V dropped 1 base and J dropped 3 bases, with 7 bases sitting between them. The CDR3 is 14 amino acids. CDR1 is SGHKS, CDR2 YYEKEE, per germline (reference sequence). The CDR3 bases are TGTGCCAGCAGCTTGAAAATGGACACCGGGGAGCTGTTTTTT. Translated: CASSLKMDTGELFF.

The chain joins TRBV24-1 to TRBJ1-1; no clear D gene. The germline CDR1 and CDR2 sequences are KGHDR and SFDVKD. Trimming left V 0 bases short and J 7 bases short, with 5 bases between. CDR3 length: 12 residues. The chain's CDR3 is CATSDLGVEAFF. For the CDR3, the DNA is TGTGCCACCAGTGATTTGGGGGTTGAAGCTTTCTTT.